These T cell receptor beta chains were read from a single sample in a study of shared clonotypes between healthy human individuals. The table came from immunoSEQ multiplex PCR; TCRdb's copy has only in-frame clones and leaves some out. The data hold about 2.1 million clones, with about 94% observed a single time. Sequenced: naive CD8+ T cells from PBMCs. These receptors came from a man between 18 and 29 years old in good health. Some clones in this sample may be carry-over from other donors' samples. Each CDR3 is given with its conserved first and last residue. The D gene is left open where the match is weak. Not all rows give a size; the values are once, few, many and, for expanded clones, a class.

TRBD1 TRBJ2-7 once TRBV5-6 CASIPGDRGYEQYF TGTGCCAGCATCCCCGGGGACAGGGGTTACGAGCAGTACTTC
TRBD1 TRBJ2-1 NA TRBV13 CASSSGQGVISYNEQFF TGTGCCAGCAGCTCTGGACAGGGGGTTATCTCCTACAATGAGCAGTTCTTC
NA TRBJ2-5 NA TRBV19 CASSTPGETQYF TGTGCCAGTAGTACTCCAGGCGAGACCCAGTACTTC
TRBD1 TRBJ1-4 NA TRBV6-1 CASSDGQGWITNEKLFF TGTGCCAGCAGTGACGGACAGGGATGGATAACTAATGAAAAACTGTTTTTT
NA TRBJ2-7 NA TRBV27 CASSFYTGSYEQYF TGTGCCAGCAGTTTCTATACAGGGAGCTACGAGCAGTACTTC
NA TRBJ1-4 NA TRBV9 CASSVGTLINEKLFF TGTGCCAGCAGCGTAGGCACCCTTATTAATGAAAAACTGTTTTTT
NA TRBJ1-1 NA TRBV6-1 CASKGMSREAFF TGTGCCAGCAAGGGAATGTCGAGAGAAGCTTTCTTT
NA TRBJ2-7 NA TRBV5-1 CASSLADGEQYF TGCGCCAGCAGCTTGGCCGACGGCGAGCAGTACTTC
NA TRBJ1-5 NA TRBV23-1 CASTPRGARGQPQHF TGCGCCAGCACCCCAAGGGGGGCGCGAGGTCAGCCCCAGCATTTT
NA TRBJ2-2 NA TRBV7-9 CASSLVVGTGELFF TGTGCCAGCAGCTTAGTAGTGGGAACCGGGGAGCTGTTTTTT
TRBD1 TRBJ2-7 NA TRBV6-1 CASSELGTGTIYEQYF TGTGCCAGCAGTGAGCTTGGGACAGGGACAATCTACGAGCAGTACTTC
TRBD2 TRBJ2-5 NA TRBV5-4 CASSFGVVAGEGGETQYF TGTGCCAGCAGCTTTGGGGTCGTAGCGGGAGAGGGGGGAGAGACCCAGTACTTC
TRBD1 TRBJ1-4 NA TRBV7-9 CASSLGDSAFPEKLFF TGTGCCAGCAGCTTGGGGGACAGCGCCTTTCCTGAAAAACTGTTTTTT
NA TRBJ2-5 once TRBV30 CAWSVLGFRSGETQYF TGTGCCTGGAGTGTACTAGGGTTCCGCTCGGGAGAGACCCAGTACTTC
TRBD1 TRBJ2-2 NA TRBV28 CASSKDRGELTGELFF TGTGCCAGCAGCAAAGACAGGGGAGAACTCACCGGGGAGCTGTTTTTT
NA TRBJ2-2 NA TRBV15 CATSGQGNTGELFF TGTGCCACCAGCGGTCAGGGGAACACCGGGGAGCTGTTTTTT
NA TRBJ2-7 NA TRBV28 CASSPWAYEQYF TGTGCCAGCAGCCCGTGGGCCTACGAGCAGTACTTC
NA TRBJ2-7 NA TRBV5-1 CASSLGRNSYEQYF TGCGCCAGCAGCTTGGGGCGGAACTCCTACGAGCAGTACTTC
NA TRBJ2-5 NA TRBV19 CASRVGAAETQYF TGTGCCAGTAGGGTGGGGGCAGCGGAGACCCAGTACTTC
NA TRBJ2-7 NA TRBV27 CASSLGLTVYEQYF TGTGCCAGCAGTTTAGGCCTGACAGTGTACGAGCAGTACTTC
NA TRBJ1-1 few TRBV6-6 CASSFPPRVNTEAFF TGTGCCAGCAGTTTCCCCCCTAGGGTGAACACTGAAGCTTTCTTT
NA TRBJ2-2 few TRBV11-2 CASSLFPQVATGELFF TGTGCCAGCAGCTTATTCCCGCAAGTCGCCACCGGGGAGCTGTTTTTT
TRBD2 TRBJ2-1 NA TRBV14 CASSLLGGNEQFF TGTGCCAGCAGCCTATTGGGGGGGAATGAGCAGTTCTTC
NA TRBJ2-7 NA TRBV5-1 CASSPEGPYEQYF TGCGCCAGCAGCCCCGAGGGGCCCTACGAGCAGTACTTC
TRBD1 TRBJ1-4 once TRBV28 CASSSRDRDNEKLFF TGTGCCAGCAGTTCTCGGGACAGGGATAATGAAAAACTGTTTTTT
NA TRBJ1-2 NA TRBV13 CASRTWGKANYGYTF TGTGCCAGCAGAACTTGGGGTAAAGCTAACTATGGCTACACCTTC
TRBD2 TRBJ2-7 NA TRBV7-9 CASSLTVLAGGESSYEQYF TGTGCCAGCAGCTTAACTGTCCTCGCGGGAGGGGAGAGCTCCTACGAGCAGTACTTC
TRBD2 TRBJ2-3 NA TRBV27 CASSLGGDTDTQYF TGTGCCAGCAGTTTAGGGGGGGACACAGATACGCAGTATTTT
TRBD1 TRBJ2-5 NA TRBV4-1 CASSHLTGTGEETQYF TGCGCCAGCAGCCACTTGACCGGGACAGGGGAGGAGACCCAGTACTTC
NA TRBJ2-7 NA TRBV6-7 CASSPGGQYF TGTGCCAGCAGCCCCGGCGGGCAGTACTTC
TRBD1 TRBJ1-2 NA TRBV7-9 CASSLDRGQGYTF TGTGCCAGCAGCTTGGACAGGGGGCAGGGCTACACCTTC
NA TRBJ1-1 NA TRBV19 CASSINSGLAEAFF TGTGCCAGTAGTATAAACTCAGGGTTGGCTGAAGCTTTCTTT
TRBD1 TRBJ2-4 NA TRBV2 CASSEGRGRNIQYF TGTGCCAGCAGTGAAGGCAGGGGGCGTAACATTCAGTACTTC
TRBD2 TRBJ2-3 NA TRBV7-2 CASSLTSGDTQYF TGTGCCAGCAGCTTAACTAGCGGAGATACGCAGTATTTT
NA TRBJ2-1 NA TRBV13 CASSRPPPDLEQFF TGTGCCAGCAGTCGCCCACCCCCAGACCTTGAGCAGTTCTTC
TRBD1 TRBJ1-2 NA TRBV27 CASSPRTGYTSNYGYTF TGTGCCAGCAGTCCTCGGACAGGTTATACCTCTAACTATGGCTACACCTTC
NA TRBJ1-3 NA TRBV4-2 CASSSGLENTIYF TGTGCCAGCAGCTCGGGTCTCGAGAACACCATATATTTT
TRBD1 TRBJ1-6 NA TRBV7-9 CASSSKPGQDYNSPLHF TGTGCCAGCAGCTCCAAACCCGGACAGGACTATAATTCACCCCTCCACTTT
TRBD1 TRBJ2-7 NA TRBV27 CASSLNRGQISYEQYF TGTGCCAGCAGTTTAAACAGGGGGCAAATCTCCTACGAGCAGTACTTC
TRBD1 TRBJ2-5 once TRBV7-9 CASSPGQVEETQYF TGTGCCAGCAGCCCGGGACAGGTTGAAGAGACCCAGTACTTC
NA TRBJ2-7 NA TRBV6-6 CASSLPTGYEQYF TGTGCCAGCAGTCTACCGACAGGATACGAGCAGTACTTC
NA TRBJ2-7 NA TRBV27 CASSLGRSYEQYF TGTGCCAGCAGTTTGGGACGGTCCTACGAGCAGTACTTC
NA TRBJ2-7 NA TRBV10-3 CAISELRGATHEQYF TGTGCCATCAGTGAGTTAAGGGGTGCAACCCACGAGCAGTACTTC
NA TRBJ2-5 NA TRBV29-1 CSYLTSTVRGETQYF TGCAGCTACCTGACCTCGACAGTCCGGGGGGAGACCCAGTACTTC
NA TRBJ1-1 NA TRBV4-1 CASSQDIGRLNTEAFF TGCGCCAGCAGCCAAGATATTGGCAGGCTGAACACTGAAGCTTTCTTT
NA TRBJ2-3 NA TRBV7-9 CASRLWSPVTDTQYF TGTGCCAGCAGGTTGTGGTCCCCTGTCACAGATACGCAGTATTTT
NA TRBJ1-5 NA TRBV5-6 CASSLTGYNQPQHF TGTGCCAGCAGCTTGACAGGGTACAATCAGCCCCAGCATTTT